This T cell receptor beta chain was sequenced during a study of T cells in Graves' hyperthyroidism and ophthalmopathy. Study-wide background: Peripheral blood was drawn at first diagnosis, prior to all treatment.

This clonotype was recorded a few times. Authors of the study amplified TCR beta CDR3 regions from RNA transcripts. The primer set for the first-round RT-PCR of the TCR CDR3 was HTBI. TCRdb recomputed calls from the multiplex PCR reads with MiXCR, one row per CDR3 protein. Of 550,000 to 700,000 distinct CDR3 sequences in the sample, roughly 14% are singletons; the top ten hold 4% to 5.5%. CDR3 size: 14 residues. Germline CDR1 KGHSH, CDR2 LQKENI. V was clipped by 0 bases and J by 0 bases, with 6 bases between them. This clonotype originated in a woman between 40 and 55 years old with Graves' ophthalmopathy. The sequenced sample was blood. This chain uses TRBV18 with TRBJ2-7, with D unclear. In DNA form, the CDR3 reads TGTGCCAGCTCACCACCGTACGGCTCCTACGAGCAGTACTTC. Protein product: CASSPPYGSYEQYF.